This TCR beta chain is drawn from a study of cytomegalovirus exposure and HLA in healthy donors. About the study: Earlier findings included more than 95 million unique TCR beta sequences obtained from 150 million to 200 million T cells.

The length of the CDR3 is 14 residues. Trimming stripped 1 base from V and 1 base from J, with 10 bases between. Germline loops: CDR1 GTSNPN, CDR2 SVGIG (reference sequence). The PCR ran on 60 Vbeta and 13 Jbeta primers. Method: immunoSEQ multiplex PCR; TCRdb's copy keeps in-frame clones and lacks some. Here the sample spans 90,000 to 100,000 clones, under 75% being singletons. Overall study findings and caveats: Later examination showed HLA-associated TCR beta chains had greater clonal expansion than equally common others.

As concerns this clone: What it binds is unknown.

This chain joins TRBV30 and TRBJ2-5; D remains unclear. The origin of this receptor is a female donor in good health and CMV-seronegative. Sequencing was performed on PBMCs. CDR3 region: CAWSANSPQETQYF. The CDR3 coding sequence is TGTGCCTGGAGTGCCAACAGTCCCCAAGAGACCCAGTACTTC.